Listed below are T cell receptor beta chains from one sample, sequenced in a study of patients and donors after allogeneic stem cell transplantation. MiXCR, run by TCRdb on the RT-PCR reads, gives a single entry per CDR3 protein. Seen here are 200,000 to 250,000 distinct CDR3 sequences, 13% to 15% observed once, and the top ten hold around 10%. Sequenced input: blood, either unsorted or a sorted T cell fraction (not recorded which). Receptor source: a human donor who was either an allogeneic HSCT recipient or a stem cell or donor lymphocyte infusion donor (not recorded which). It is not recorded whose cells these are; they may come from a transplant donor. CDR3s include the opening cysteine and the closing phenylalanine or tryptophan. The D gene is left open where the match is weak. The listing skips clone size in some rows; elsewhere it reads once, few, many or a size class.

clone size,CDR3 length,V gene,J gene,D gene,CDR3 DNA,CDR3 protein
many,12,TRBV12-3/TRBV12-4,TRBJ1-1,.,TGTGCCAGCAGTTTATCAGGATCCGTCACTTTCTTT,CASSLSGSVTFF
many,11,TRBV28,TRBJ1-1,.,TGTGCCGGCCAAAGGGGAACTGAAGCTTTCTTT,CAGQRGTEAFF
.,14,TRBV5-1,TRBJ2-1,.,TGCGCCAGCAGCACTGGGACGAGGGGGAATGAGCAGTTCTTC,CASSTGTRGNEQFF
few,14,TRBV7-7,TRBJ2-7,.,TGTGCTAGCAGCTTAGAGGGCAGATCCTACGAGCAGTACTTC,CASSLEGRSYEQYF
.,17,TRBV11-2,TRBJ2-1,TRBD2,TGTGCCAGCAGCTTAGTTCCCGGGACTATGGTTTACAATGAGCAGTTCTTC,CASSLVPGTMVYNEQFF
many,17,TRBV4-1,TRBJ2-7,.,TGCGCCAGCAGCCAAGATCATAGGCGTGGACAGTCCTACGAGCAGTACTTC,CASSQDHRRGQSYEQYF
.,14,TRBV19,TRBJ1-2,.,TGTGCCAGTAGTATCCCGGCGGGGTCCTATGGCTACACCTTC,CASSIPAGSYGYTF
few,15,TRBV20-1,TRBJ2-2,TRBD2,TGCAGTGCTAGAGATTTGGCTAGCGGGTCCGGGGAGCTGTTTTTT,CSARDLASGSGELFF
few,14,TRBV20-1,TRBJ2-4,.,TGCAGTGCTAGTTTAGCGCTAGCCAAAAACATTCAGTACTTC,CSASLALAKNIQYF
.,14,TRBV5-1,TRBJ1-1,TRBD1,TGTTCCAGCAGTCCTACAGGGGGCCCTCAGAAAGCTTTCTTT,CSSSPTGGPQKAFF